These 29 T cell receptor beta chains originate from one sample sequenced in a study of OX40 agonist ivuxolimab in advanced cancers. Some clones are missing from TCRdb's copy, which holds only in-frame ones; the method was immunoSEQ multiplex PCR. The sample has 90,000 to 100,000 clones, about 88% seen once. This specimen was CD4+ or CD8+ T cells sorted from blood, taken in a trial of the OX40 agonist ivuxolimab. The receptor source for this set is an adult with an advanced solid tumor such as melanoma, head and neck, liver or kidney cancer.

This chain links TRBV6-7 with TRBJ2-3, with 7 positions matching TRBD2. TRBV6-7 is filed as an ORF, its function uncertain. V shed 2 bases and J 1 base; nucleotides not matched to a gene: 6. The CDR3 sequence is 16 residues long. CDR3 nucleotides: TGTGCCAGCAGTTACCGGACTAGTGGTTGCACAGATACGCAGTATTTT. It encodes CASSYRTSGCTDTQYF.

The rearrangement joins TRBV11-2 to TRBJ2-7; 7 positions match TRBD1. The CDR3 is 13 residues long. V shed 4 bases, J shed 2 bases, and the junction held 2 bases outside the gene matches. Germline CDR1 SGHAT, CDR2 FQNNGV. CDR3 DNA: TGTGCCAGCAGCTCCGGGACAGCCTACGAGCAGTACTTC. It codes for CASSSGTAYEQYF.

CDR3 DNA sequence: TGTGCCAGTACCAAAAATAGGGGTGAGACCCAGTACTTC. This translates into CASTKNRGETQYF. The chain recombines TRBV19 with TRBJ2-5, with a tentative D call TRBD1 (5 bases). Trimming pared 7 bases from V and 5 bases from J, leaving 14 bases between. Germline CDR1 and CDR2: LNHDA and SQIVND (reference sequence). The CDR3 has 13 amino acids.

This chain links TRBV10-3 with TRBJ2-5; the D gene is possibly TRBD2 (5 bases). Looked up from germline, CDR1 is ENHRY and CDR2 is SYGVKD. The length of the CDR3 is 14 residues. V was pared by 3 bases and J by 5 bases, with 13 bases between. The chain's CDR3 is CAISDSPGGETQYF. The DNA for the CDR3 is TGTGCCATCAGTGACTCCCCCGGCGGGGAGACCCAGTACTTC.

This chain joins TRBV30 and TRBJ1-2; 8 nucleotides align to TRBD1. The CDR3 is 11 residues long. V was clipped by 6 bases and J by 13 bases; unmatched bases: 10. The germline V gene has CDR1 GTSNPN and CDR2 SVGIG (reference sequence). The CDR3 loop is CACRTGRHGTF. The CDR3 DNA follows: TGTGCCTGCCGGACAGGGCGTCATGGCACCTTC.

V gene TRBV5-4 combines with J gene TRBJ1-3, with 10 bases matching TRBD1. J was trimmed by 3 bases and V by 4 bases; bases with no gene match: 4. CDR3 size: 15 residues. CDR1 is SGHNT, CDR2 YYREEE, per germline (reference sequence). The CDR3 spells CASSMTGGFGNTIYF. CDR3 nucleotide sequence: TGTGCCAGCAGCATGACAGGGGGCTTTGGAAACACCATATATTTT.

J is TRBJ2-3 and V is TRBV5-1; a possible D gene is TRBD2 (5 bases). From germline, CDR1 is SGHRS and CDR2 YFSETQ. Trimming removed 4 bases from V and 0 bases from J, with 12 bases in between. This CDR3 has 15 residues. In DNA, the CDR3 is TGCGCCAGCAGCCTGCTGGGCGGGAGCACAGATACGCAGTATTTT. Protein: CASSLLGGSTDTQYF.

The chain uses TRBV2 and TRBJ2-2; D not certain. V was trimmed by 6 bases and J by 1 base, leaving 9 bases between them. CDR3 size: 14 residues. Germline CDR1 is SNHLY and CDR2 is FYNNEI. CDR3 amino acids: CASRSTKNTGELFF. As DNA, the CDR3 is TGTGCCAGCAGATCGACAAAGAACACCGGGGAGCTGTTTTTT.

The rearrangement links TRBV28 to TRBJ1-2; D is possibly TRBD1 (5 bases). Looked up from germline, CDR1 is MDHEN and CDR2 is SYDVKM. This CDR3 comprises 12 residues. The V and J ends lost 7 bases and 7 bases respectively, with 13 bases between them. In DNA, the CDR3 is TGTGCCAGCATCCCGATGGGGGGTGGCTACACCTTC. It specifies CASIPMGGGYTF.

The gene calls are TRBV29-1 and TRBJ1-1; D possibly corresponds to TRBD1 (5 bases). With 7 bases removed from V and 0 bases from J, the gap between germline ends came to 9 bases. There are 12 residues in the CDR3. Germline CDR1 SQVTM, CDR2 ANQGSEA. CDR3 amino acids: CSGGGLNTEAFF. For the CDR3, the DNA is TGCAGCGGGGGCGGGTTGAACACTGAAGCTTTCTTT.

The chain links TRBV16 to TRBJ1-5; D not resolved. The V end was cut by 2 bases, the J end by 1 base, with 12 bases between. The CDR3 totals 16 residues. The germline V gene encodes CDR1 KGHSY and CDR2 FQNENV. Written as DNA, the CDR3 is TGTGCCAGCAGCCAAATCACTTCGATAAGCAATCAGCCCCAGCATTTT. Translation: CASSQITSISNQPQHF.

The chain is built from TRBV5-1 and TRBJ2-3; D may correspond to TRBD1 or TRBD2 (5 bases each). Trimming took 4 bases from V and 0 from J, leaving 15 bases between them. CDR1 is SGHRS and CDR2 is YFSETQ in the germline V gene. The CDR3 runs to 16 residues. The CDR3 sequence is CASSPVPGPSTDTQYF. The CDR3 region has the DNA TGCGCCAGCAGCCCGGTCCCGGGGCCTAGCACAGATACGCAGTATTTT.

This clone was detected a few times. The V gene is TRBV11-2, the J gene TRBJ1-4; no clear D gene. Trimming took 3 bases from V and 7 from J, leaving 24 bases between them. Germline V gene lookup returns CDR1 SGHAT and CDR2 FQNNGV. The CDR3 has 18 residues. The CDR3 bases are TGTGCCAGCAGCTTTGTCGGTAGTAGGTCCCAAAATCGTGAAAAACTGTTTTTT. Translated, it gives CASSFVGSRSQNREKLFF.

The CDR3 DNA follows: TGTGCCAGCAGAGTAGCGGGAGCCTACGAGCAGTACTTC. As protein: CASRVAGAYEQYF. The chain is built from TRBV5-4 and TRBJ2-7; 9 bases fit TRBD2. Germline loops: CDR1 SGHNT, CDR2 YYREEE (reference sequence). The CDR3 loop spans 13 amino acids. V trimming: 5 bases; J trimming: 2 bases; junction bases outside the gene matches: 2.

The chain has TRBV2 and TRBJ2-1; possible D gene TRBD2, 5 bases. The CDR3 runs 12 residues. The V gene's germline CDR1 is SNHLY and CDR2 FYNNEI. V gave up 8 bases and J gave up 6 bases, with 11 bases separating them. The chain's CDR3 is CASSPSLNEQFF. CDR3 DNA sequence: TGTGCCAGCTCCCCTAGCCTCAATGAGCAGTTCTTC.

The rearrangement joins TRBV2 to TRBJ2-2; D unclear. The CDR3 length is 13 residues. V lost 6 bases and J 7 bases, leaving 12 bases between the germline ends. Per germline, CDR1 SNHLY and CDR2 FYNNEI. DNA for the CDR3: TGTGCCAGCAGCTCCATGGTAATCGGGGAGCTGTTTTTT. This codes for CASSSMVIGELFF. The full variable domain, its missing parts supplied by reference TRBV2 and TRBJ2-2, is EPEVTQTPSHQVTQMGQEVILRCVPISNHLYFYWYRQILGQKVEFLVSFYNNEISEKSEIFDDQFSVERPDGSNFTLKIRSTKLEDSAMYFCASSSMVIGELFFGEGSRLTVL.

The rearrangement joins TRBV5-1 to TRBJ2-5, with unresolved D. The length of the CDR3 is 11 residues. The germline gives CDR1 SGHRS, CDR2 YFSETQ. The ends were cut back, 5 bases at V and 2 bases at J, with 4 bases in the middle. The CDR3 loop reads CASSVQETQYF. In nucleotides, the CDR3 is TGCGCCAGCAGTGTACAAGAGACCCAGTACTTC.

This chain connects TRBV5-4 to TRBJ1-1, with D uncertain. The CDR3 spans 13 residues. Trimming removed 0 bases at V and 1 base at J, with 4 bases between. Germline loops: CDR1 SGHNT, CDR2 YYREEE (reference sequence). The CDR3 DNA reads as TGTGCCAGCAGCTTGGACCCGAACACTGAAGCTTTCTTT. As protein: CASSLDPNTEAFF.

This chain links TRBV10-2 with TRBJ1-2, with 7 nucleotides matching TRBD1. The germline V gene encodes CDR1 WSHSY and CDR2 SAAADI. V dropped 7 bases and J dropped 3; count of bases not matched to a gene: 8. The CDR3 extends over 14 amino acids. The CDR3: CASKKGALDYGYTF. The CDR3 DNA reads TGCGCCAGCAAGAAGGGGGCTCTCGACTATGGCTACACCTTC.

The V call is TRBV12-5, the J call TRBJ2-1; D is possibly TRBD1 (5 bases). Trimming pared 1 base from V and 5 bases from J, leaving 12 bases between. This CDR3 region has 15 residues. Germline CDR1 and CDR2: LGHNT and FRNRAP. Here the CDR3 reads CASGLGLTENNEQFF. For the CDR3, the DNA is TGTGCTAGTGGTTTGGGCCTGACAGAAAACAATGAGCAGTTCTTC.

V and J are TRBV27 and TRBJ2-3, with 10 nucleotides matching TRBD2. The CDR3 length is 16 residues. The germline V gene encodes CDR1 MNHEY and CDR2 SMNVEV (reference sequence). The junction had 6 bases not matched to a gene; V was cut back by 2 bases and J by 4 bases. The CDR3 coding sequence is TGTGCCAGCAGTTTACTTAGCGGGAGGAAGCCAGATACGCAGTATTTT. As protein: CASSLLSGRKPDTQYF.

The rearrangement uses TRBV6-5 and TRBJ1-4, with D uncertain. This CDR3 is built from 14 residues. Germline values: CDR1 MNHEY, CDR2 SVGAGI. Deletions cut 7 bases from V and 5 bases from J, with 14 bases between. The DNA of the CDR3 is TGTGCCAGCACTCGGGCCCGAGGGAATGAAAAACTGTTTTTT. It translates to CASTRARGNEKLFF.

J is TRBJ2-1 and V is TRBV6-1; D not certain. The CDR3 consists of 12 residues. Germline V gives CDR1 MNHNS, CDR2 SASEGT. Trimming pared 1 base from V and 10 bases from J, leaving 8 bases between. The CDR3, as DNA: TGTGCCAGCAGTGAAGGGGGTCGGGAGCAGTTCTTC. Encoded protein: CASSEGGREQFF.

This chain joins TRBV6-5 and TRBJ1-1; a possible D gene is TRBD1 (6 bases). Germline V lookup: CDR1 MNHEY, CDR2 SVGAGI. The CDR3 is made up of 13 amino acids. V gave up 6 bases and J gave up 1 base, with 9 bases separating them. CDR3 DNA: TGTGCCAGCAGCTTACAGGGGAACACTGAAGCTTTCTTT. This gives the protein CASSLQGNTEAFF.

This chain uses TRBV11-2 with TRBJ2-5; maybe TRBD2 (6 bases). Germline assignment: CDR1 SGHAT and CDR2 FQNNGV. There are 14 residues in the CDR3. V lost 3 bases and J lost 8, with 16 bases in between. CDR3 sequence (DNA): TGTGCCAGCAGCTTGAACGTTTTGGGGGGAACCCAGTACTTC. Its translation is CASSLNVLGGTQYF.

As to this clone: At the DNA level, this CDR3 is encoded by other sequences in the same sample as well. The genes are TRBV19 and TRBJ1-4, with a possible D match to TRBD1 (5 bases). CDR1 and CDR2 from the germline V gene are LNHDA and SQIVND (reference sequence). Between the trimmed V and J ends, which lost 6 bases and 2 bases, there was a span of 7 bases. This CDR3 has 13 residues. CDR3 DNA: TGTGCCAGTAGGACAGCCACTAATGAAAAACTGTTTTTT. As protein: CASRTATNEKLFF.

The chain recombines TRBV10-3 with TRBJ1-1; TRBD1 agrees at 7 bases. Trimming removed 4 bases from V and 6 bases from J; junction bases left unmatched: 2. This CDR3 is built from 12 residues. Germline V gives CDR1 ENHRY, CDR2 SYGVKD. The CDR3 is CAISGGGPEAFF. DNA for the CDR3: TGTGCCATCAGTGGAGGGGGCCCTGAAGCTTTCTTT.

In DNA form, the CDR3 reads TGCAGCGTTCAAGGGAGTACTGAAGCTTTCTTT. This translates into CSVQGSTEAFF. V gene TRBV29-1 combines with J gene TRBJ1-1; D remains ambiguous. Trimming removed 5 bases at V and 5 bases at J, with 9 bases between. This CDR3 has 11 amino acids. The germline V gene encodes CDR1 SQVTM and CDR2 ANQGSEA.

This clone was counted a single time. V and J are TRBV4-2 and TRBJ2-3, with D possibly being TRBD2 (6 bases). This CDR3 contains 12 residues. V was clipped by 4 bases and J by 4 bases, with 6 bases between them. Germline V lookup: CDR1 LGHNA, CDR2 YNFKEQ. The CDR3 reads CASSRLADTQYF. The CDR3 nucleotides are TGTGCCAGCAGCCGACTAGCAGATACGCAGTATTTT.